The entry below gives a single T cell receptor (beta chain) sequence along with its context. J lost 5 bases, V lost 3 bases, and 4 bases had no gene match. Germline CDR1 SGHRS, CDR2 YFSETQ. The CDR3 is 14 amino acids. The data derive from a study of blood T cell repertoires in COVID-19. Study-wide context: Samples of COVID-19 (acute and convalescent) were obtained from the United States, Italy and Spain. In each case, the material was cDNA or gDNA derived from T cells, B-cell-depleted T cells, or PBMCs.

Per the study methods: Amplification of reference gene primers provided the estimated nucleated cell counts. Clones were read by immunoSEQ multiplex PCR, and TCRdb kept only the in-frame ones, dropping some. The DNA gave D and trimming, while V, J and clone size come from that table. Among around 120,000 clones listed, about 78% were seen once. This sequence was found in a man between 65 and 85 years old with acute or convalescent COVID-19. V is TRBV5-1 and J is TRBJ1-1; 10 bases are shared with TRBD1. The sequencing sample was made of peripheral blood. CDR3 coding DNA: TGCGCCAGCAGCTACGGGACAGGGGAAACTGAAGCTTTCTTT. Protein: CASSYGTGETEAFF.